Listed below are T cell receptor beta chains from one sample, sequenced in a study of blood T cell repertoires in COVID-19. Generated by immunoSEQ multiplex PCR, the TCRdb table keeps only in-frame clones and is missing some. The sample records 190,000 or so clones, around 89% being singletons. Sequences were obtained from peripheral blood. The receptor source for this set is a man aged 50 or older with acute or convalescent COVID-19. CDR3s include the opening cysteine and the closing phenylalanine or tryptophan. Each record gives: D gene, V gene, J gene, clone size, CDR3 DNA, CDR3 protein. D genes are given only for firm matches. Not every row has a clone size; where given, it reads once, few, many or a size class.

.	TRBV15	TRBJ2-1	.	TGTGCCACCAGCAGAGTTGAACTAGCAGACAATGAGCAGTTCTTC	CATSRVELADNEQFF
TRBD1	TRBV5-4	TRBJ2-3	.	TGTGCCAGCAGACTCGGACAGGGGACTAGCACAGATACGCAGTATTTT	CASRLGQGTSTDTQYF
TRBD2	TRBV3-1/TRBV3-2	TRBJ2-7	once	TGTGCCAGCAGCCACGTGGCTACTAGCGGGAGCCACGAGCAGTACTTC	CASSHVATSGSHEQYF
.	TRBV9	TRBJ1-4	.	TGTGCCAGCAGCGCCCCCCACAGCGGGAATGAAAAACTGTTTTTT	CASSAPHSGNEKLFF
TRBD1	TRBV27	TRBJ1-5	.	TGTGCCAGCAGACCCGGGACAGGGGGTAGCAATCAGCCCCAGCATTTT	CASRPGTGGSNQPQHF
.	TRBV28	TRBJ2-5	.	TGTGCCAGCACGGGGAGCAGGGGCTTCAGCGAGACCCAGTACTTC	CASTGSRGFSETQYF
TRBD2	TRBV28	TRBJ2-7	.	TGTGCCAGCAGCCTCCCGAATAGCGGGGCTTTCGGGGAGCAGTACTTC	CASSLPNSGAFGEQYF
TRBD1	TRBV19	TRBJ1-5	.	TGTGCCAGTAGCCGACAGGGAAATAATCAGCCCCAGCATTTT	CASSRQGNNQPQHF
TRBD1	TRBV7-9	TRBJ2-7	.	TGTGCCAGCAGCCAGAATAAAGGCAGGGGGCTCTCCTACGAGCAGTACTTC	CASSQNKGRGLSYEQYF
.	TRBV21-1	TRBJ2-7	once	TGTGCCAGCAGCAACAGGGACAGGGAATTCCACGAGCAGTACTTC	CASSNRDREFHEQYF
.	TRBV6-5	TRBJ2-7	.	TGTGCCAGCAGTCTCCCGTGGGGCTTGGCTTACGAGCAGTACTTC	CASSLPWGLAYEQYF
TRBD1	TRBV28	TRBJ2-5	.	TGTGCCAGCAGTTCCGACAGGGATCAGCAAGAGACCCAGTACTTC	CASSSDRDQQETQYF
.	TRBV30	TRBJ2-2	.	TGTGCCTGGAGACCACAGGGATTCCCCACCGGGGAGCTGTTTTTT	CAWRPQGFPTGELFF
.	TRBV18	TRBJ2-2	.	TGTGCCAGCTCACCAGCTCCTGACAGGCTGTACACCGGGGAGCTGTTTTTT	CASSPAPDRLYTGELFF
TRBD2	TRBV30	TRBJ2-1	.	TGTGCCTGGACGATCGGGACTAGCGGGAACAATGAGCAGTTCTTC	CAWTIGTSGNNEQFF
.	TRBV29-1	TRBJ1-3	.	TGCAGCGCCCGGGACACCGGCTCTGGAAACACCATATATTTT	CSARDTGSGNTIYF
.	TRBV15	TRBJ1-5	few	TGTGCCACCAGCGCTTGGGGCCAGATCCCAGTCCCGCCCCAGCATTTT	CATSAWGQIPVPPQHF
.	TRBV19	TRBJ1-5	.	TGTGCCAGTAGTACGCGCGGGCAGGCGGGGCAGCCCCAGCATTTT	CASSTRGQAGQPQHF
TRBD2	TRBV11-2	TRBJ2-7	.	TGTGCCAGCAGCCCTCGACTAGCGGGAGACTACGAGCAGTACTTC	CASSPRLAGDYEQYF
.	TRBV6-5	TRBJ2-2	.	TGTGCCAGCAAAACACCCATCGGGAGCACCGGGGAGCTGTTTTTT	CASKTPIGSTGELFF
TRBD2	TRBV7-9	TRBJ2-1	once	TGTGCCAGCAGCTTGTCGACTAGCGGGAGGGGGAATGAGCAGTTCTTC	CASSLSTSGRGNEQFF
TRBD2	TRBV19	TRBJ2-5	.	TGTGCCAGTAGTATAGGAGCTAGCGGGGGAGTCGATGAGACCCAGTACTTC	CASSIGASGGVDETQYF
TRBD1	TRBV7-9	TRBJ1-2	.	TGTGCCAGCAGCCTGGGACAGGTGCATATCTATGGCTACACCTTC	CASSLGQVHIYGYTF
.	TRBV9	TRBJ2-5	.	TGTGCCAGCAGCGTAGCCCCAGGTCCAGAGACCCAGTACTTC	CASSVAPGPETQYF
TRBD1	TRBV19	TRBJ2-5	.	TGTGCCAGTAGTGTGGGGGACAGAGAGACCCAGTACTTC	CASSVGDRETQYF
TRBD1	TRBV19	TRBJ1-2	.	TGTGCCACCCGACAGGGGGCTAGGGGCTACACCTTC	CATRQGARGYTF
.	TRBV4-1	TRBJ2-2	.	TGCGCCAGCAGCCAGTTGGGACTGGCGAACACCGGGGAGCTGTTTTTT	CASSQLGLANTGELFF
.	TRBV15	TRBJ1-2	.	TGTGCCACCAGCAGTCCGAGAGGGGGCTACACCTTC	CATSSPRGGYTF
TRBD1	TRBV5-1	TRBJ2-2	.	TGCGCCAGCAGCCAAGGGACAGGGGGCGCCGCCGGGGAGCTGTTTTTT	CASSQGTGGAAGELFF
TRBD2	TRBV13	TRBJ2-1	.	TGTGCCAGCAGCCCCCCTAGCGGGGGGGAGTATGAGCAGTTCTTC	CASSPPSGGEYEQFF
.	TRBV18	TRBJ1-2	.	TGTGCCAGCTCACCACCGGGACTAGGGTTAGGCTACACCTTC	CASSPPGLGLGYTF
TRBD2	TRBV9	TRBJ2-1	.	TGTGCCAGCAGCCCTACTAGCGGCCCTCTGTTCTTC	CASSPTSGPLFF
TRBD2	TRBV10-2	TRBJ2-1	.	TGCGCCAGCAGGGGGCCCCCGGCGGGAGGGCCCAATGAGCAGTTCTTC	CASRGPPAGGPNEQFF
.	TRBV18	TRBJ1-5	.	TGTGCCAGCTCACCATGGGCGGGAAGTGAGAACAATCAGCCCCAGCATTTT	CASSPWAGSENNQPQHF
.	TRBV25-1	TRBJ1-4	.	TGTGCCAGCAGTGAATATGGACAGCCGAATGAAAAACTGTTTTTT	CASSEYGQPNEKLFF
TRBD1	TRBV7-2	TRBJ1-5	.	TGTGCCAGCAGCTTAATGGGACAGGTCGTCAATCAGCCCCAGCATTTT	CASSLMGQVVNQPQHF
TRBD1	TRBV27	TRBJ1-5	.	TGTGCCAGCAGTGACAGGGGGATTGGCAATCAGCCCCAGCATTTT	CASSDRGIGNQPQHF
TRBD1	TRBV13	TRBJ1-2	.	TGTGCCAGCAGCTCTTGGACAGGAACATATGGCTACACCTTC	CASSSWTGTYGYTF
TRBD2	TRBV6-2/TRBV6-3	TRBJ2-1	.	TGTGCCAGCAGTTACCTAGCGGGGGCTTACAATGAGCAGTTCTTC	CASSYLAGAYNEQFF
.	TRBV7-8	TRBJ1-1	.	TGTGCCAGCAGCCCAGTCCCGGGGGGAGACACTGAAGCTTTCTTT	CASSPVPGGDTEAFF
TRBD1	TRBV19	TRBJ1-6	.	TGTGCCAGTAGGACAGGGGCTTCACCCCTCCACTTT	CASRTGASPLHF
.	TRBV4-1	TRBJ2-3	.	TGCGCCAGCAGCCAAGTGGCGGGGAACACAGATACGCAGTATTTT	CASSQVAGNTDTQYF
.	TRBV28	TRBJ1-4	.	TGTGCCAGCAGTTTGAGACTTACCTCGGAAAAACTGTTTTTT	CASSLRLTSEKLFF
TRBD1	TRBV7-9	TRBJ2-7	.	TGTGCCAGCAGCTTAGCGGGACAGGTTTCCTACGAGCAGTACTTC	CASSLAGQVSYEQYF